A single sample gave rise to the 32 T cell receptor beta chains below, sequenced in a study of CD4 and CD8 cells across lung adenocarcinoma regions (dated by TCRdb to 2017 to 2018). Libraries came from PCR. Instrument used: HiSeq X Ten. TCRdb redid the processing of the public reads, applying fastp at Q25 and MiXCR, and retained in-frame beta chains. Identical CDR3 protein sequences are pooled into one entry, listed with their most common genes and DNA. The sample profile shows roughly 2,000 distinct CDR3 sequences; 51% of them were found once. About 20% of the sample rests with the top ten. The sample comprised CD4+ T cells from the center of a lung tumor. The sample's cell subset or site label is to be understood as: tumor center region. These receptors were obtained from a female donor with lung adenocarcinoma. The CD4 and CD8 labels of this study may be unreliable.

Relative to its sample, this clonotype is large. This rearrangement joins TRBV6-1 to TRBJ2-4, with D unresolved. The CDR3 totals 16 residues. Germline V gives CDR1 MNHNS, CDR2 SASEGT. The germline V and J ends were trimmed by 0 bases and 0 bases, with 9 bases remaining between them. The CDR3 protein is CASSEAGFLAKNIQYF. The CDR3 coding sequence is TGTGCCAGCAGTGAAGCGGGATTCCTAGCCAAAAACATTCAGTACTTC.

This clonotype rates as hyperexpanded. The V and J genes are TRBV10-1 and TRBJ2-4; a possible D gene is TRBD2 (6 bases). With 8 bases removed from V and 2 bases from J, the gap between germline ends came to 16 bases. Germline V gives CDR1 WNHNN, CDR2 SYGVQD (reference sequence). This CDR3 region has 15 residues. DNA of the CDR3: TGCGCCAGCCCCGTTGATGGGAGGACCAAAAACATTCAGTACTTC. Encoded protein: CASPVDGRTKNIQYF.

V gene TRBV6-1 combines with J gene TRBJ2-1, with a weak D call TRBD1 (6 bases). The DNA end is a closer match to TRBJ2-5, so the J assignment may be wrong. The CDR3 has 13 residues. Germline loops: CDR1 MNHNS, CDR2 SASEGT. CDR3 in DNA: TGTGCCAGCAGCGTCAGGGGTTCGGGGACCCAGTACTTC. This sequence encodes CASSVRGSGTQYF.

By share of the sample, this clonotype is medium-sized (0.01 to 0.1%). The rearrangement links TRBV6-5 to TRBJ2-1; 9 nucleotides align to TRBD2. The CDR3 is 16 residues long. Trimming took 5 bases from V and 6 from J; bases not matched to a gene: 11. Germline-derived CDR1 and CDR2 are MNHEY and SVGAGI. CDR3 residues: CASSPSRSGRSNEQFF. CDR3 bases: TGTGCCAGCAGTCCGAGCCGGAGCGGGAGGTCCAATGAGCAGTTCTTC.

The CDR3 is CASSQDRGGIQYF. CDR3 DNA sequence: TGTGCCAGCAGCCAAGACAGGGGCGGCATTCAGTACTTC. The chain combines TRBV3-1 with TRBJ2-4, with D possibly matching TRBD1 (6 bases). The length of the CDR3 is 13 residues. Trimming pared 0 bases from V and 9 bases from J, leaving 9 bases between. The germline V gene encodes CDR1 LGHDT and CDR2 YNNKEL (reference sequence).

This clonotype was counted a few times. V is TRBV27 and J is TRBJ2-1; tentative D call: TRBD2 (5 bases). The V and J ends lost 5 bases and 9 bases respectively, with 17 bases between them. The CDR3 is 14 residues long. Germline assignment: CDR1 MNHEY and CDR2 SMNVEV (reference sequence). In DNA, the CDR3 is TGTGCCAGCAGTCTGGAGGCTTTTCGAGGTGAGCAGTTCTTC. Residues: CASSLEAFRGEQFF.

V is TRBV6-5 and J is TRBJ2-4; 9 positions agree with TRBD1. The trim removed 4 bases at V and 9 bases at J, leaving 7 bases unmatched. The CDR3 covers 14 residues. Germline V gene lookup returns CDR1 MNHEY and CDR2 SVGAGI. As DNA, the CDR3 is TGTGCCAGCAGTTCGGGGACAGGGTTCGGCATTCAGTACTTC. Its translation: CASSSGTGFGIQYF.

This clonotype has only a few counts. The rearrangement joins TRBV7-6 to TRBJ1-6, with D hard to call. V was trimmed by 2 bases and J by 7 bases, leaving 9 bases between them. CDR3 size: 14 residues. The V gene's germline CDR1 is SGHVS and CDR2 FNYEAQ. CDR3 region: CASSLNAGNSPLHF. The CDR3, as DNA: TGTGCCAGCAGCTTAAACGCCGGAAATTCACCCCTCCACTTT.

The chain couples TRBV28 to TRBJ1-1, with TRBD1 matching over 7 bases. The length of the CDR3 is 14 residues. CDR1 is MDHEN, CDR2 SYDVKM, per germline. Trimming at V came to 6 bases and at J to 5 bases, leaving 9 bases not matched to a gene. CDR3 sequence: CASSLQGIRTEAFF. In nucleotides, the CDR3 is TGTGCCAGCAGCCTACAGGGGATAAGGACTGAAGCTTTCTTT.

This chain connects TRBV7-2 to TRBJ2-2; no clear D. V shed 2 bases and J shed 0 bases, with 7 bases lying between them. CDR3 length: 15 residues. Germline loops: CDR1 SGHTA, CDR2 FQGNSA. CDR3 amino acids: CASSLSRTNTGELFF. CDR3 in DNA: TGTGCCAGCAGCTTAAGCCGCACGAACACCGGGGAGCTGTTTTTT. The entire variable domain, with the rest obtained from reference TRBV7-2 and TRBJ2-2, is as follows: GAGVSQSPSNKVTEKGKDVELRCDPISGHTALYWYRQSLGQGLEFLIYFQGNSAPDKSGLPSDRFSAERTGGSVSTLTIQRTQQEDSAVYLCASSLSRTNTGELFFGEGSRLTVL.

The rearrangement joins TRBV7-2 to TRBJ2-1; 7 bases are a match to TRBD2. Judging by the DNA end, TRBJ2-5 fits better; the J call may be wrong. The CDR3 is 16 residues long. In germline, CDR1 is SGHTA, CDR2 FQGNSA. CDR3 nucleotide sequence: TGTGCCAGCAGCCCAAATTTAGCGGGTGGGAGGGAGACCCAGTACTTC. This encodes CASSPNLAGGRETQYF.

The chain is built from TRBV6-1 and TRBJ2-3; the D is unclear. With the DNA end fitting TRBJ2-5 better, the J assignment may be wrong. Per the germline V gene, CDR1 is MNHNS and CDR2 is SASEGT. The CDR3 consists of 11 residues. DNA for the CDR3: TGTGCCAGCAGTGTCTACGAGACCCAGTACTTC. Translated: CASSVYETQYF.

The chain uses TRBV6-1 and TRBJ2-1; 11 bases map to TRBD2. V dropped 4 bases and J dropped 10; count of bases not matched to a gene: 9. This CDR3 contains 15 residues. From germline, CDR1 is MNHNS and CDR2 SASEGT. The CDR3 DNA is TGTGCCAGCAGTGTTTCTGGGACTAGCGGCTACGAGCAGTTCTTC. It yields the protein CASSVSGTSGYEQFF.

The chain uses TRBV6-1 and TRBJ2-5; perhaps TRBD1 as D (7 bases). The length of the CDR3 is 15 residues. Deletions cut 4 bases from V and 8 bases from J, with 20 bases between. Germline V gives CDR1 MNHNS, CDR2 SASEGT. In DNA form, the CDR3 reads TGTGCCAGCAGTGGACAGGGACTGGTGGGGTACACCCAGTACTTC. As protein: CASSGQGLVGYTQYF.

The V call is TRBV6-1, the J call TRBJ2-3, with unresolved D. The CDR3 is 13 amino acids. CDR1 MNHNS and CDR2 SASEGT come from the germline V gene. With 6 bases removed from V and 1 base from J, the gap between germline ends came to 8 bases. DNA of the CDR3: TGTGCCAGCAGCCCCTTGGGCACAGATACGCAGTATTTT. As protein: CASSPLGTDTQYF.

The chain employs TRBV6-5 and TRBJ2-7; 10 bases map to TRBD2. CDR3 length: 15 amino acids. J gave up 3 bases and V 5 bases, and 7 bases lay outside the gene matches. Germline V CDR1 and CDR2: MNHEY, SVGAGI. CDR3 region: CASSHQTSGYYEQYF. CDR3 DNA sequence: TGTGCCAGCAGTCACCAGACTAGCGGGTACTACGAGCAGTACTTC.

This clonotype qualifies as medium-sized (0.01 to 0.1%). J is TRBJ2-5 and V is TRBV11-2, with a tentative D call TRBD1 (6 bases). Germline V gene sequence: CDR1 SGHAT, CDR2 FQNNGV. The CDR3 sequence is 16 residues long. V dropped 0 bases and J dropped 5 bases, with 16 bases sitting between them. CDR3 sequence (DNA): TGTGCCAGCAGCTTAGATTCAGGGGCTCCGGGGGAGACCCAGTACTTC. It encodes CASSLDSGAPGETQYF.

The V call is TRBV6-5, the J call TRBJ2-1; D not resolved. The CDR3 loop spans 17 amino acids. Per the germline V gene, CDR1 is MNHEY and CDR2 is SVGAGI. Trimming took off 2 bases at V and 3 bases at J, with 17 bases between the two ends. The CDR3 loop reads CASSYGFPDSGYNEQFF. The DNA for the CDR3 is TGTGCCAGCAGTTACGGGTTTCCCGACTCAGGCTACAATGAGCAGTTCTTC.

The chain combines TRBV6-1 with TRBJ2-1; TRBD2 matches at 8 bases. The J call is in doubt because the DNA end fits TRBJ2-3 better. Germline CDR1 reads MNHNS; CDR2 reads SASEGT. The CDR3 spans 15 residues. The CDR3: CASSPGAGERDTQYF. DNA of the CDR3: TGTGCCAGCAGTCCGGGAGCGGGAGAACGAGATACGCAGTATTTT.

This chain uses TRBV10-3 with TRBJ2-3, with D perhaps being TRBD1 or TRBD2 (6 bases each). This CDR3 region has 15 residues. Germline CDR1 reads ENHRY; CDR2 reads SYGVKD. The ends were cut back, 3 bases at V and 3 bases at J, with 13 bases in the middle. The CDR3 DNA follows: TGTGCCATCAGTGATTCCTTAGGGGGGACAGATACGCAGTATTTT. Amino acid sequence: CAISDSLGGTDTQYF.

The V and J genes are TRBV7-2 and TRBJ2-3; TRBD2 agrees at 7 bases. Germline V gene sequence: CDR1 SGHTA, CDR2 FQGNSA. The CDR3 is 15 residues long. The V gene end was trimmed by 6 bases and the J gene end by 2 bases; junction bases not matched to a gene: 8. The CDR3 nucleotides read TGTGCCAGCAGTCCCCTAGCGGAATACACAGATACGCAGTATTTT. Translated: CASSPLAEYTDTQYF. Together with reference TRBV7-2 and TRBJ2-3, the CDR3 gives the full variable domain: GAGVSQSPSNKVTEKGKDVELRCDPISGHTALYWYRQSLGQGLEFLIYFQGNSAPDKSGLPSDRFSAERTGGSVSTLTIQRTQQEDSAVYLCASSPLAEYTDTQYFGPGTRLTVL.

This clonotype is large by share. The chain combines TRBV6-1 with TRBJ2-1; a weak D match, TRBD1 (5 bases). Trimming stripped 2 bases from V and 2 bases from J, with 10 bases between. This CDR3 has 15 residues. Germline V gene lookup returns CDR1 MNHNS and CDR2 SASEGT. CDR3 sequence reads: CASSEFRGPYNEQFF. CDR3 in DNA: TGTGCCAGCAGTGAATTTAGGGGCCCCTACAATGAGCAGTTCTTC.

CDR3: CASSLGWAFGELFF. The CDR3 DNA reads as TGTGCCAGCAGCTTAGGGTGGGCGTTCGGGGAGCTGTTTTTT. The rearrangement links TRBV7-2 to TRBJ2-2; D call uncertain. The germline V gene has CDR1 SGHTA and CDR2 FQGNSA. Trimming shortened V by 1 base and J by 7 bases, and 10 bases separated the two germline ends. The CDR3 is 14 residues long.

This CDR3 reads CASSLVQGGNEQFF. In DNA, the CDR3 is TGTGCCAGCAGCTTAGTACAGGGCGGCAATGAGCAGTTCTTC. This rearrangement joins TRBV7-8 to TRBJ2-1; D is perhaps TRBD1 (6 bases). The CDR3 contains 14 residues. The V gene lost 1 base and the J gene lost 6 bases, with 10 bases spanning the gap. Germline CDR1 SGHVS, CDR2 FQNEAQ.

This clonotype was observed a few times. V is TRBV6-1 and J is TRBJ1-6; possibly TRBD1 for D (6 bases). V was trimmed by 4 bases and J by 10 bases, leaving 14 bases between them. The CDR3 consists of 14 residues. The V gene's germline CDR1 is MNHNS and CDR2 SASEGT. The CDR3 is CASSARGQGSPLHF. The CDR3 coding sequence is TGTGCCAGCAGTGCCCGGGGACAAGGATCACCCCTCCACTTT.

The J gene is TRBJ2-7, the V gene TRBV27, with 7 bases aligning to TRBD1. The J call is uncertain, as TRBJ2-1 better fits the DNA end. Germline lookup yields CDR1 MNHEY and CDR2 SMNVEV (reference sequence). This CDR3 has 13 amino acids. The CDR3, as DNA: TGTGCCAGCTCAGGGACAGTTCCCTACGAGCAGTTCTTC. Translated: CASSGTVPYEQFF.

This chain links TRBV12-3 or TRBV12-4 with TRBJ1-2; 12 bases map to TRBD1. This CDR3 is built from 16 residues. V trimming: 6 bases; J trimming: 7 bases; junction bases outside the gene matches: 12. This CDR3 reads CASSLYRDRGRGGYTF. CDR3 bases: TGTGCCAGCAGCCTCTACCGGGACAGGGGGCGCGGTGGCTACACCTTC.

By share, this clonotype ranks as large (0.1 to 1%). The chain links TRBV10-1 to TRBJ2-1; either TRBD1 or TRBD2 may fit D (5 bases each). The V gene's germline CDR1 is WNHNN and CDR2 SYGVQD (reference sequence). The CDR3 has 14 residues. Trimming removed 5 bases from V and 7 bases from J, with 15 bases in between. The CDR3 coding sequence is TGCGCCAGCAGTAGGACCGGGGCGCAAAATGAGCAGTTCTTC. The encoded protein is CASSRTGAQNEQFF.

CDR3 amino acids: CASSEYSISYEQYF. CDR3 coding DNA: TGTGCCAGCAGTGAGTACTCGATCTCCTACGAGCAGTACTTC. V and J are TRBV6-1 and TRBJ2-1; no reliable D call. Matching the DNA end better, TRBJ2-7 makes the J call doubtful. Germline CDR1 and CDR2: MNHNS and SASEGT. This CDR3 region has 14 residues.

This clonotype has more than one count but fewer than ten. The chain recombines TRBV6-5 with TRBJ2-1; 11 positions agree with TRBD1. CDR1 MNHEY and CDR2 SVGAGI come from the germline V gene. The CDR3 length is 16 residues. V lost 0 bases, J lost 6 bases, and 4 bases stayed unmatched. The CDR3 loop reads CASSYSSGTGGNEQFF. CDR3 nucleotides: TGTGCCAGCAGTTACTCGTCCGGGACAGGGGGCAATGAGCAGTTCTTC.

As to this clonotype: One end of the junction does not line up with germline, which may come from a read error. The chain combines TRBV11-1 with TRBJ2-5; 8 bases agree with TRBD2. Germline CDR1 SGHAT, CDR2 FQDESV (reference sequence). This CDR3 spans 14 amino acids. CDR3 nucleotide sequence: TGTGCGGGGAGCGGGGGCGGGGGCCAAGAGACCCAGTATTTC. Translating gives CAGSGGGGQETQYF.

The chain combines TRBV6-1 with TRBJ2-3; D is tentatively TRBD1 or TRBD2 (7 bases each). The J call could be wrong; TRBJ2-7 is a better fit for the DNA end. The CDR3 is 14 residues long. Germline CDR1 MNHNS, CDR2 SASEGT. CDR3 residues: CASSEDIRGGEQYF. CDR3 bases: TGTGCCAGCAGTGAAGATATCAGGGGGGGCGAGCAGTACTTC.